Shown below are 22 T cell receptor beta chains from a single sample sequenced in a study of identical twins. One entry per CDR3 protein, called by TCRdb with MiXCR from the 5' RACE reads. This table has just under 650,000 distinct CDR3 sequences, roughly 7.2% appearing once. The same specimen was also included in a second study, on yellow fever vaccine responses in identical twins.

Sequenced input: PBMCs. The receptors shown here come from a young woman in good health.

This clonotype was picked up many times. The J gene is TRBJ2-4, the V gene TRBV9; either TRBD1 or TRBD2 may fit D (5 bases each). The germline gives CDR1 SGDLS, CDR2 YYNGEE. The CDR3 has 15 amino acids. V was clipped by 0 bases and J by 6 bases, with 13 bases between them. The CDR3 here is CASSVEGSGGNIQYF. The DNA of the CDR3 is TGTGCCAGCAGCGTAGAAGGTAGTGGGGGAAACATTCAGTACTTC.

The table lists this clonotype with many counts. The chain recombines TRBV5-1 with TRBJ2-7; the match to TRBD2 covers 10 bases. Germline trimming cut 5 bases from V and 0 bases from J; bases unmatched to any gene: 5. This CDR3 comprises 15 residues. In germline, CDR1 is SGHRS, CDR2 YFSETQ. CDR3 bases: TGCGCCAGCAGTCAAGGACTAGCGGCCTCCTACGAGCAGTACTTC. Amino acid sequence: CASSQGLAASYEQYF.

On this clonotype: A much larger clone sits a single nucleotide away, making a read error possible. The chain carries TRBV5-1 and TRBJ2-2; a weak D match, TRBD2 (5 bases). The CDR3 spans 15 residues. The germline gives CDR1 SGHRS, CDR2 YFSETQ. This chain's CDR3 is CASSLTVTNTGELYF. DNA for the CDR3: TGCGCCAGCAGCTTGACAGTAACGAACACCGGGGAGCTGTATTTT.

This clonotype has at least ten counts. The rearrangement uses TRBV12-3 or TRBV12-4 and TRBJ2-1; TRBD1 might be the D (6 bases). This CDR3 spans 15 amino acids. Trimming removed 4 bases from V and 3 bases from J, with 13 bases in between. CDR3 DNA: TGTGCCAGCAGTTCCAGGACAGTTTACTACAATGAGCAGTTCTTC. Translation gives CASSSRTVYYNEQFF.

In this sample, this clonotype turned up many times. This sequence joins TRBV5-1 and TRBJ2-1, with D hard to call. This CDR3 contains 12 residues. The V gene lost 1 base and the J gene lost 6 bases, with 5 bases spanning the gap. The germline V gene encodes CDR1 SGHRS and CDR2 YFSETQ. The CDR3 sequence is CASSLKGNEQFF. CDR3 DNA: TGCGCCAGCAGCTTGAAGGGCAATGAGCAGTTCTTC.

The V and J genes are TRBV12-3 or TRBV12-4 and TRBJ2-1, with TRBD2 as a possible D gene (6 bases). The length of the CDR3 is 14 residues. With 6 bases removed from V and 1 base from J, the gap between germline ends came to 10 bases. The CDR3: CASRMGGSYNEQFF. In DNA form, the CDR3 reads TGTGCCAGCAGGATGGGGGGTTCCTACAATGAGCAGTTCTTC.

This clonotype was observed at least ten times. The V call is TRBV12-3 or TRBV12-4, the J call TRBJ2-7, with 10 bases lining up with TRBD2. Trimming at V came to 2 bases and at J to 0 bases, leaving 10 bases not matched to a gene. CDR3 length: 18 amino acids. The CDR3 DNA is TGTGCCAGCAGTTTATACAGACTAGCGGGCACTAACTCCTACGAGCAGTACTTC. Translated: CASSLYRLAGTNSYEQYF.

In its sample, this clonotype was seen many times. The chain has TRBV12-3 or TRBV12-4 and TRBJ2-2; perhaps TRBD1 as D (6 bases). Deletions cut 6 bases from V and 0 bases from J, with 14 bases between. This CDR3 spans 16 amino acids. CDR3 DNA: TGTGCCAGCAGAACAGGGCCAAAAACGAACACCGGGGAGCTGTTTTTT. Its translation is CASRTGPKTNTGELFF.

V usage is TRBV28 and J usage is TRBJ1-5, with D uncertain. Germline values: CDR1 MDHEN, CDR2 SYDVKM. V lost 11 bases and J 4 bases, leaving 12 bases between the germline ends. This CDR3 is built from 12 residues. CDR3 nucleotide sequence: TGTGCCTCTGACTCCACGAATCAGCCCCAGCATTTT. Translation gives CASDSTNQPQHF.

This chain uses TRBV24-1 with TRBJ2-1, with D possibly TRBD2 on 5 matching bases. The CDR3 has 12 amino acids. The germline V gene has CDR1 KGHDR and CDR2 SFDVKD. The germline V and J ends were trimmed by 4 bases and 9 bases, with 9 bases remaining between them. Here the CDR3 DNA reads TGTGCCACCAGTGACCCTAGCAGTGAGCAGTTCTTC. Protein: CATSDPSSEQFF.

This clonotype was seen repeatedly, ten times or more. The CDR3 is CSVPGQTNTEAFF. CDR3 DNA: TGCAGCGTCCCCGGACAGACGAACACTGAAGCTTTCTTT. This chain uses TRBV29-1 with TRBJ1-1; D is possibly TRBD1 (6 bases). V was cut by 6 bases and J by 1 base, with 12 bases left in between. The germline CDR1 and CDR2 sequences are SQVTM and ANQGSEA. CDR3 length: 13 residues.

This clonotype was seen ten or more times. J is TRBJ2-3 and V is TRBV24-1; D possibly corresponds to TRBD2 (5 bases). Germline CDR1 and CDR2: KGHDR and SFDVKD. The CDR3 consists of 17 residues. Trimming removed 4 bases from V and 1 base from J, with 17 bases in between. CDR3 residues: CATSDAPAGGGTDTQYF. Written as DNA, the CDR3 is TGTGCCACCAGTGACGCCCCGGCAGGAGGCGGCACAGATACGCAGTATTTT.

This clonotype was recorded a few times. V gene TRBV12-3 or TRBV12-4 combines with J gene TRBJ2-2, with D unresolved. This CDR3 has 15 amino acids. V was trimmed by 6 bases and J by 0 bases, leaving 11 bases between them. The CDR3 here is CASRSDGSNTGELFF. The CDR3 DNA is TGTGCCAGCAGATCGGACGGGTCGAACACCGGGGAGCTGTTTTTT.

This sequence joins TRBV6-1 and TRBJ2-1, with TRBD2 matching over 7 bases. V dropped 2 bases and J dropped 8; count of bases not matched to a gene: 9. CDR1 and CDR2 from the germline V gene are MNHNS and SASEGT. The CDR3 loop spans 15 amino acids. This CDR3 is CASSESTAGVDEQFF. In nucleotides, the CDR3 is TGTGCCAGCAGTGAAAGCACGGCGGGGGTCGATGAGCAGTTCTTC.

This clonotype was counted at least ten times. The chain recombines TRBV27 with TRBJ1-2; no clear D. Germline CDR1 is MNHEY and CDR2 is SMNVEV (reference sequence). The CDR3 is 13 residues long. V was trimmed by 5 bases and J by 5 bases, leaving 12 bases between them. The CDR3: CASSNTERYGYTF. In DNA, the CDR3 is TGTGCCAGCAGTAACACAGAAAGATATGGCTACACCTTC.

This clonotype was recorded a few times. The chain recombines TRBV28 with TRBJ2-7, with TRBD1 matching over 12 bases. V dropped 5 bases and J dropped 7; count of bases not matched to a gene: 9. The CDR3 extends over 15 amino acids. Germline V gives CDR1 MDHEN, CDR2 SYDVKM. The CDR3 nucleotides are TGTGCCAGCAGTCTTGGGGACAGGGGGCTTTCGGAGCAGTACGTC. Amino acids: CASSLGDRGLSEQYV.

This clonotype was counted only a few times. The chain joins TRBV24-1 to TRBJ2-5; tentatively, D is TRBD2 (5 bases). V lost 4 bases to trimming and J lost 5 bases, with 16 bases between them. This CDR3 has 15 residues. CDR1 is KGHDR, CDR2 SFDVKD, per germline. CDR3 sequence reads: CATSDPRGIRETQYF. CDR3 sequence (DNA): TGTGCCACCAGTGACCCTCGGGGTATCCGCGAGACCCAGTACTTC.

This clonotype has more than one count but fewer than ten. The chain is built from TRBV10-3 and TRBJ1-2, with D possibly TRBD1 on 5 matching bases. The V and J ends lost 7 bases and 7 bases respectively, with 16 bases between them. The CDR3 runs 13 residues. Germline loops: CDR1 ENHRY, CDR2 SYGVKD. In nucleotides, the CDR3 is TGTGCCATCAACCTCGACAGTTCTTCTGGCTACACCTTC. This sequence encodes CAINLDSSSGYTF.

The sample holds a few counts of this clonotype. The chain employs TRBV11-1 and TRBJ2-1; 7 nucleotides align to TRBD2. After removal of 0 bases from V and 5 bases from J, the junction contained 13 bases not matched to a gene. There are 18 residues in the CDR3. From germline, CDR1 is SGHAT and CDR2 FQDESV (reference sequence). CDR3 sequence: CASSLAHLPSGENNEQFF. The CDR3 DNA follows: TGTGCCAGCAGCTTAGCCCACCTCCCCAGCGGGGAAAACAATGAGCAGTTCTTC.

The chain uses TRBV19 and TRBJ2-2; 9 positions agree with TRBD1. Germline values: CDR1 LNHDA, CDR2 SQIVND (reference sequence). Trimming took 5 bases from V and 6 from J; bases not matched to a gene: 10. This CDR3 contains 16 residues. DNA for the CDR3: TGTGCCAGTAGTTGGGCAGACAGGGGGTACGCCGGGGAGCTGTTTTTT. Residues: CASSWADRGYAGELFF.

This clonotype was seen a few times. The chain combines TRBV4-1 with TRBJ1-2, with D unresolved. CDR1 MGHRA and CDR2 YSYEKL come from the germline V gene. CDR3 size: 15 residues. V lost 1 base and J lost 8, with 17 bases in between. This CDR3 reads CASSQGIGEPQGYTF. The CDR3 region has the DNA TGCGCCAGCAGCCAAGGAATCGGCGAGCCCCAAGGCTACACCTTC.

This clonotype occurred a few times. This chain's CDR3 is CASSVGGEIGGNTIYF. DNA for the CDR3: TGTGCCAGCAGCGTAGGAGGCGAAATCGGCGGAAACACCATATATTTT. The chain joins TRBV9 to TRBJ1-3; no reliable D call. The CDR3 length is 16 residues. The V gene's germline CDR1 is SGDLS and CDR2 YYNGEE. V lost 0 bases and J lost 4, with 14 bases in between.